These 13 T cell receptor beta chains came from one sample sequenced in a study of identical twins. TCRdb recomputed calls from the 5' RACE reads with MiXCR, one row per CDR3 protein. This sample carries 400,000 to 500,000 distinct CDR3 sequences, less than 20% of them seen once, and the ten largest clones take less than 15%. Sequenced: naive T cells sorted from blood. The receptors stem from a man aged 50 to 60 in good health.

This chain joins TRBV29-1 and TRBJ2-7; TRBD2 matches 7 bases. Germline CDR1 is SQVTM and CDR2 is ANQGSEA. V lost 4 bases, J lost 0 bases, and 6 bases stayed unmatched. This CDR3 has 14 amino acids. The CDR3 nucleotides read TGCAGCGTTGGAGAGGGGACTATCTCCTACGAGCAGTACTTC. Its translation: CSVGEGTISYEQYF.

This clonotype was seen many times. The rearrangement links TRBV27 to TRBJ2-7; D may correspond to TRBD1 or TRBD2 (5 bases each). The CDR3 runs to 16 residues. Trimming took off 3 bases at V and 2 bases at J, with 17 bases between the two ends. CDR1 is MNHEY, CDR2 SMNVEV, per germline (reference sequence). CDR3 DNA sequence: TGTGCCAGCAGTTTCCGGACCGGGACCGTAGCCTACGAGCAGTACTTC. Its translation: CASSFRTGTVAYEQYF.

This clonotype was counted a few times. This chain joins TRBV28 and TRBJ2-7, with D possibly being TRBD1 or TRBD2 (5 bases each). This CDR3 region has 13 residues. The germline V and J ends were trimmed by 5 bases and 2 bases, with 10 bases remaining between them. CDR1 and CDR2 (germline): MDHEN, SYDVKM. The CDR3 DNA reads as TGTGCCAGCAGTATACCGGGGCCCTACGAGCAGTACTTC. Translated: CASSIPGPYEQYF.

This clonotype was picked up many times. CDR3 DNA: TGTGCCACCAGTGACACCGGGTCCTTCCCTCATGGCTACACCTTC. Amino acids: CATSDTGSFPHGYTF. The chain recombines TRBV24-1 with TRBJ1-2; D is ambiguous. The germline gives CDR1 KGHDR, CDR2 SFDVKD. Trimming took off 4 bases at V and 6 bases at J, with 17 bases between the two ends. This CDR3 spans 15 amino acids.

The chain uses TRBV11-1 and TRBJ2-5; D is undetermined. V lost 2 bases and J 3 bases, leaving 16 bases between the germline ends. The CDR3 sequence is 16 residues long. Germline assignment: CDR1 SGHAT and CDR2 FQDESV (reference sequence). CDR3 DNA: TGTGCCAGCAGCTTAATCGGTATCGACGCTAAAGAGACCCAGTACTTC. Protein: CASSLIGIDAKETQYF.

The chain recombines TRBV4-3 with TRBJ2-7; 12 positions agree with TRBD2. The junction had 6 bases not matched to a gene; V was cut back by 5 bases and J by 4 bases. This CDR3 is 15 amino acids long. CDR1 LGHNA and CDR2 YSLEER come from the germline V gene. The CDR3 sequence: CASSIRLAGEYEQYF. CDR3 nucleotide sequence: TGCGCCAGCAGCATCCGACTAGCGGGAGAGTACGAGCAGTACTTC.

This clonotype was detected a few times. The chain joins TRBV12-3 or TRBV12-4 to TRBJ1-5, with a tentative D call TRBD1 (5 bases). This CDR3 comprises 15 residues. V lost 6 bases to trimming and J lost 0 bases, with 12 bases between them. CDR3 sequence: CASSQGHNSNQPQHF. For the CDR3, the DNA is TGTGCCAGCAGCCAAGGACATAATAGCAATCAGCCCCAGCATTTT.

The chain employs TRBV29-1 and TRBJ2-2, with 8 bases aligning to TRBD1. J gave up 7 bases and V 0 bases, and 4 bases lay outside the gene matches. Germline assignment: CDR1 SQVTM and CDR2 ANQGSEA. CDR3 length: 14 amino acids. The CDR3 region is CSVEDTGGFGELFF. CDR3 bases: TGCAGCGTTGAAGATACAGGGGGTTTCGGGGAGCTGTTTTTT.

This clonotype appeared many times. The chain has TRBV12-3 or TRBV12-4 and TRBJ2-3; D is uncertain. V lost 2 bases, J lost 9 bases, and 9 bases lay in between. This CDR3 spans 12 amino acids. The CDR3: CASSLPRWTQYF. Written as DNA, the CDR3 is TGTGCCAGCAGTTTACCGAGATGGACGCAGTATTTT.

This chain connects TRBV10-3 to TRBJ2-3, with D hard to call. The germline V and J ends were trimmed by 6 bases and 4 bases, with 11 bases remaining between them. The CDR3 has 13 amino acids. CDR1 and CDR2 (germline): ENHRY, SYGVKD. CDR3 bases: TGTGCCATCAGCGCTAACCGAGCAGATACGCAGTATTTT. Protein: CAISANRADTQYF.

This clonotype has only a few counts. The gene calls are TRBV11-1 and TRBJ2-6; possibly TRBD1 for D (6 bases). Trimming shortened V by 0 bases and J by 2 bases, and 20 bases separated the two germline ends. There are 20 residues in the CDR3. Germline CDR1 reads SGHAT; CDR2 reads FQDESV (reference sequence). The chain's CDR3 is CASSLAPTGPFVPGANVLTF. The CDR3 DNA reads as TGTGCCAGCAGCTTAGCGCCTACAGGGCCCTTCGTGCCTGGGGCCAACGTCCTGACTTTC.

The sample holds a few counts of this clonotype. The V call is TRBV7-9, the J call TRBJ2-1, with 10 positions matching TRBD2. V gave up 5 bases and J gave up 7 bases; unmatched junction bases: 11. The V gene's germline CDR1 is SEHNR and CDR2 FQNEAQ (reference sequence). There are 16 residues in the CDR3. CDR3 coding DNA: TGTGCCAGCAGCCAAAGTTCAAGCGGGAGGGTAAATGAGCAGTTCTTC. It codes for CASSQSSSGRVNEQFF. Looking up the rest from reference TRBV7-9 and TRBJ2-1 gives the full variable domain: DTGVSQNPRHKITKRGQNVTFRCDPISEHNRLYWYRQTLGQGPEFLTYFQNEAQLEKSRLLSDRFSAERPKGSFSTLEIQRTEQGDSAMYLCASSQSSSGRVNEQFFGPGTRLTVL.

The rearrangement uses TRBV27 and TRBJ1-1; possibly TRBD1 for D (6 bases). The length of the CDR3 is 15 residues. The germline CDR1 and CDR2 sequences are MNHEY and SMNVEV (reference sequence). V dropped 4 bases and J dropped 0 bases, with 12 bases sitting between them. CDR3 in amino acids: CASSSKHRVNTEAFF. In DNA form, the CDR3 reads TGTGCCAGCAGTTCCAAGCACAGGGTGAACACTGAAGCTTTCTTT.